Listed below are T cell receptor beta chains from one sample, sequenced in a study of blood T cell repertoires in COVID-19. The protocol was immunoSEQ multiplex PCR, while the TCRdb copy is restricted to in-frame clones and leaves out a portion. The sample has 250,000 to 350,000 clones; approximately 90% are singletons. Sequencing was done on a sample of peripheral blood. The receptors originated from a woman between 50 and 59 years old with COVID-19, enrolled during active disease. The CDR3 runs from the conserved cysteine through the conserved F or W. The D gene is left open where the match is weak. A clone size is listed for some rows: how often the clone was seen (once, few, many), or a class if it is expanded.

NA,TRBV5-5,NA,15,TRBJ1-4,CASRLGEFYGEKLFF,TGTGCCAGCAGGTTAGGGGAATTCTACGGGGAAAAACTGTTTTTT
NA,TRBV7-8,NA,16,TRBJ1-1,CASSLARHRVDTEAFF,TGTGCCAGCAGCTTAGCGCGACACAGGGTGGACACTGAAGCTTTCTTT
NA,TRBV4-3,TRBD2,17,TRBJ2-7,CASSQGYSGRAEYEQYF,TGCGCCAGCAGCCAAGGGTATAGCGGGAGGGCCGAGTACGAGCAGTACTTC
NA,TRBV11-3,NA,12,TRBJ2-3,CASSQRADTQYF,TGTGCCAGCTCCCAACGGGCAGATACGCAGTATTTT
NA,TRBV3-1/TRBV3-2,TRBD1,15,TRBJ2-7,CASSQVSGGVDEQYF,TGTGCCAGCAGCCAAGTCTCAGGGGGCGTGGACGAGCAGTACTTC
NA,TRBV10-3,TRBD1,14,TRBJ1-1,CASGTGGLGTEAFF,TGTGCCTCAGGGACAGGGGGCTTGGGGACTGAAGCTTTCTTT
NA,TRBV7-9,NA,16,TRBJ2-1,CASSLLRLETGNEQFF,TGTGCCAGCAGCTTATTACGACTAGAGACGGGCAATGAGCAGTTCTTC
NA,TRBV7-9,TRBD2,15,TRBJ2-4,CASSSFSSGINIQYF,TGTGCCAGCAGCTCCTTCTCTAGCGGGATAAACATTCAGTACTTC
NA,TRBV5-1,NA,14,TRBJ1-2,CASSPVGQGISYTF,TGCGCCAGCAGCCCCGTGGGACAAGGGATTAGCTACACCTTC
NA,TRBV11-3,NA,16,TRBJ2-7,CASSSTRQVYSYEQYF,TGTGCCAGCAGCTCAACCCGACAGGTGTACTCCTACGAGCAGTACTTC
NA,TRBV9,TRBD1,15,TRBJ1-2,CASSPSRGRGHGYTF,TGTGCCAGCAGCCCCTCCAGGGGGCGAGGCCATGGCTACACCTTC
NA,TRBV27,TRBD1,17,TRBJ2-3,CASSLSLGQVLSGTQYF,TGTGCCAGCAGTTTATCGCTGGGACAGGTATTATCCGGTACGCAGTATTTT
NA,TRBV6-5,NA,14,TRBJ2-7,CASSYDRGADEQYF,TGTGCCAGCAGTTACGATCGGGGGGCGGACGAGCAGTACTTC
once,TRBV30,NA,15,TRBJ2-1,CAWTPGRRSINEQFF,TGTGCCTGGACTCCCGGCCGAAGGAGTATCAATGAGCAGTTCTTC
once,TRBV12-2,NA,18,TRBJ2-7,CASRTRGRGRLPTYEQYF,TGTGCAAGTCGCACCAGGGGAAGGGGGCGGCTTCCAACCTACGAGCAGTACTTC
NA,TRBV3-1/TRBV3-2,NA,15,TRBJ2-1,CASSQRGGTNNEQFF,TGTGCCAGCAGCCAAAGGGGGGGGACCAACAATGAGCAGTTCTTC
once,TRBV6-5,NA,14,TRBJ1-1,CASSYSPGEAEAFF,TGTGCCAGCAGTTACTCCCCCGGGGAGGCTGAAGCTTTCTTT
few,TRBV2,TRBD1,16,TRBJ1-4,CASSYRGSSLNEKLFF,TGTGCCAGCAGCTACAGGGGGAGTTCTCTTAATGAAAAACTGTTTTTT
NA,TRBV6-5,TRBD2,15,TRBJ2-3,CASRYRTSGSDTQYF,TGTGCCAGCAGATATAGGACTAGCGGGAGTGATACGCAGTATTTT